A single sample is the source of the 18 T cell receptor beta chains below, sequenced in a study of blood T cells in healthy people across ages. A second PCR of about 6 to 11 cycles used a sample-barcoded 5' primer and a J-beta primer mix. MiXCR, run by TCRdb on the 5' RACE reads, gives a single entry per CDR3 protein. There are hundreds of thousands of distinct CDR3 sequences in the sample; roughly 52% occur only once, and 13% lies in the top ten. Sequenced material: blood. Receptor source: a man aged 30-40 years in good health.

The rearrangement uses TRBV20-1 and TRBJ1-6; perhaps TRBD1 as D (6 bases). The germline gives CDR1 DFQATT, CDR2 SNEGSKA (reference sequence). Trimming left V 3 bases short and J 7 bases short, with 13 bases between. The CDR3 runs to 14 residues. CDR3 bases: TGCAGTGCTAGTACAGGGAGCGCGAATTCACCCCTCCACTTT. Translating gives CSASTGSANSPLHF.

The chain is built from TRBV3-1 and TRBJ2-5; D gene unclear. Germline V gene lookup returns CDR1 LGHDT and CDR2 YNNKEL (reference sequence). There are 11 residues in the CDR3. The V end was cut by 1 base, the J end by 11 bases, with 8 bases between. This CDR3 is CASSQALQQYF. The CDR3 nucleotides are TGTGCCAGCAGCCAAGCCCTTCAGCAGTACTTC.

This clonotype was seen only once. This could be a read error, since a much larger clone is one nucleotide away. This sequence joins TRBV7-2 and TRBJ2-4, with D possibly TRBD2 on 6 matching bases. The J call is doubtful: the DNA matches TRBJ2-7 better. The length of the CDR3 is 14 residues. From germline, CDR1 is SGHTA and CDR2 FQGNSA. For the CDR3, the DNA is TGTGCCAGCAGCTCCGAGGGACTTCGCTACGAGCAGTACTTC. This codes for CASSSEGLRYEQYF.

Only a few counts were recorded for this clonotype. The chain is built from TRBV9 and TRBJ2-1, with D possibly TRBD2 on 6 matching bases. The V end lost 0 bases, the J end lost 7 bases, and 11 bases lay between the germline ends. Germline CDR1 is SGDLS and CDR2 is YYNGEE. The CDR3 covers 14 residues. CDR3 sequence: CASSVGGLKNEQFF. DNA of the CDR3: TGTGCCAGCAGCGTAGGGGGACTTAAAAATGAGCAGTTCTTC. The whole variable domain, filled in from reference TRBV9 and TRBJ2-1, reads DSGVTQTPKHLITATGQRVTLRCSPRSGDLSVYWYQQSLDQGLQFLIQYYNGEERAKGNILERFSAQQFPDLHSELNLSSLELGDSALYFCASSVGGLKNEQFFGPGTRLTVL.

The CDR3 is CASTPGLAGKYISYEQYF. CDR3 DNA sequence: TGTGCCAGCACCCCGGGACTAGCGGGGAAATATATCTCCTACGAGCAGTACTTC. This chain uses TRBV12-3 or TRBV12-4 with TRBJ2-7, with 13 bases that match TRBD2. This CDR3 is built from 18 residues. The ends lost 7 bases at V and 0 bases at J; junction bases unmatched: 12.

This sequence joins TRBV28 and TRBJ2-3; 7 nucleotides match TRBD2. Trimming cost V 8 bases and J 0 bases; bases outside gene matches: 5. This CDR3 comprises 14 residues. Looked up from germline, CDR1 is MDHEN and CDR2 is SYDVKM. Written as DNA, the CDR3 is TGTGCCAGCTGGGGGGGTCTTAGCACAGATACGCAGTATTTT. Protein sequence: CASWGGLSTDTQYF.

This clonotype was seen more than once but under ten times. The chain carries TRBV6-6 and TRBJ1-5, with D maybe TRBD1 (6 bases). CDR3 length: 12 amino acids. Germline CDR1 is MNHNY and CDR2 is SVGAGI (reference sequence). CDR3 DNA: TGTGCTTCGGGGGCGCAAGATCAGCCCCAGCATTTT. This gives the protein CASGAQDQPQHF.

J is TRBJ1-1 and V is TRBV7-2; D call uncertain. Trimming removed 5 bases from V and 0 bases from J, with 10 bases in between. CDR3 length equals 14 residues. Germline V lookup: CDR1 SGHTA, CDR2 FQGNSA. The CDR3 DNA reads as TGTGCCAGCAGCGTAGGGCTATTGAACACTGAAGCTTTCTTT. It encodes CASSVGLLNTEAFF.

As regards this clonotype: Since a much larger clone is just one base distant, this may be a read error. The chain has TRBV7-8 and TRBJ2-4, with a weak D call TRBD2 (5 bases). The length of the CDR3 is 14 residues. The V and J ends lost 4 bases and 13 bases respectively, with 20 bases between them. Germline loops: CDR1 SGHVS, CDR2 FQNEAQ. The CDR3 DNA sequence: TGTGCCAGCAGCTCCGGGTTGAGGGTCAAAGAGCAGTACTTC. Amino acids: CASSSGLRVKEQYF.

J is TRBJ2-1 and V is TRBV6-2 or TRBV6-3; 9 bases line up with TRBD2. J gave up 7 bases and V 6 bases, and 10 bases lay outside the gene matches. Germline V gives CDR1 MNHEY, CDR2 SVGEGT. The length of the CDR3 is 15 residues. CDR3 coding DNA: TGTGCCAGCAGCCCCAGCGGGGGGATAAATAATGAGCAGTTCTTC. Translating gives CASSPSGGINNEQFF.

The J gene is TRBJ1-6, the V gene TRBV3-1; D unresolved. V was pared by 8 bases and J by 7 bases, with 12 bases between. CDR1 is LGHDT and CDR2 is YNNKEL in the germline V gene (reference sequence). This CDR3 region has 13 residues. CDR3 loop: CASGDSGNSPLHF. DNA of the CDR3: TGTGCCAGCGGTGACTCAGGAAATTCACCCCTCCACTTT.

The chain recombines TRBV20-1 with TRBJ2-5; D uncertain. This CDR3 contains 14 residues. With 5 bases removed from V and 5 bases from J, the gap between germline ends came to 18 bases. CDR1 is DFQATT, CDR2 SNEGSKA, per germline (reference sequence). The CDR3 nucleotides read TGCAGTGCTTCTCCGTCCATCCCCGAGGAGACCCAGTACTTC. Protein: CSASPSIPEETQYF.

This chain links TRBV10-3 with TRBJ2-7; TRBD1 aligns across 8 bases. This CDR3 contains 14 residues. Trimming took 6 bases from V and 1 from J; bases not matched to a gene: 5. Germline V gives CDR1 ENHRY, CDR2 SYGVKD. CDR3 nucleotides: TGTGCCATCAGATCCGACAGGGGTTCCTACGAGCAGTACTTC. As protein: CAIRSDRGSYEQYF.

J is TRBJ1-4 and V is TRBV7-2; 9 bases line up with TRBD1. V gave up 1 base and J gave up 10 bases; unmatched junction bases: 4. CDR3 length: 14 residues. Germline values: CDR1 SGHTA, CDR2 FQGNSA. The DNA of the CDR3 is TGTGCCAGCAGCTTAGAGACAGGGGGGGGAAAACTGTTTTTT. This encodes CASSLETGGGKLFF.

The V and J genes are TRBV20-1 and TRBJ2-3; 10 bases map to TRBD2. V was clipped by 0 bases and J by 2 bases; unmatched bases: 8. This CDR3 has 17 amino acids. CDR1 is DFQATT and CDR2 is SNEGSKA in the germline V gene (reference sequence). The CDR3 protein is CSARDLLAGVPTDTQYF. The CDR3 bases are TGCAGTGCTAGAGATCTCCTAGCGGGGGTTCCCACAGATACGCAGTATTTT.

This clonotype appeared a single time. The junction shows a germline mismatch at one end, possibly a read error. This chain links TRBV29-1 with TRBJ2-7; tentatively, D is TRBD1 or TRBD2 (5 bases each). The length of the CDR3 is 16 residues. Germline assignment: CDR1 SQVTM and CDR2 ANQGSEA. CDR3 in amino acids: CSVEEGRAGWSYEHYF. For the CDR3, the DNA is TGCAGCGTTGAAGAGGGGCGGGCCGGGTGGTCCTACGAGCACTACTTC.

The J gene is TRBJ1-1, the V gene TRBV4-1, with 7 bases matching TRBD1. Trimming at V came to 0 bases and at J to 0 bases, leaving 4 bases not matched to a gene. The germline gives CDR1 MGHRA, CDR2 YSYEKL. The CDR3 consists of 16 residues. CDR3: CASSQEGGQMNTEAFF. Here the CDR3 DNA reads TGCGCCAGCAGCCAAGAAGGGGGACAGATGAACACTGAAGCTTTCTTT.

The V gene is TRBV6-6, the J gene TRBJ1-2; tentatively, D is TRBD1 (6 bases). Trimming removed 5 bases at V and 1 base at J, with 14 bases between. This CDR3 has 15 residues. CDR1 and CDR2 from the germline V gene are MNHNY and SVGAGI (reference sequence). The CDR3 region is CASSGRGGGNYGYTF. CDR3 nucleotide sequence: TGTGCCAGCAGTGGCCGGGGGGGCGGTAACTATGGCTACACCTTC.